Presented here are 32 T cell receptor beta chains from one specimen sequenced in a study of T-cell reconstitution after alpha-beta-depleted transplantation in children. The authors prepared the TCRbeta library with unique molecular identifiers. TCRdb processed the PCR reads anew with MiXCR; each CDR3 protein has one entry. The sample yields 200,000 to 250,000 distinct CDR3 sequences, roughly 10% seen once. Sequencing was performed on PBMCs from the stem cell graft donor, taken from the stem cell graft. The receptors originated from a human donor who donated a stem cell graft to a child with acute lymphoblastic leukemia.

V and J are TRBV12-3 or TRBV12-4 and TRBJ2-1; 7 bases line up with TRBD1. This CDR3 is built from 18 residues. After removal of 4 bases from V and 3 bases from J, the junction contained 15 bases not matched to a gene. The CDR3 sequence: CASSSTYRGRGLYNEQFF. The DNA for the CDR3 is TGTGCCAGCAGTTCAACCTACAGGGGCCGGGGTCTCTACAATGAGCAGTTCTTC.

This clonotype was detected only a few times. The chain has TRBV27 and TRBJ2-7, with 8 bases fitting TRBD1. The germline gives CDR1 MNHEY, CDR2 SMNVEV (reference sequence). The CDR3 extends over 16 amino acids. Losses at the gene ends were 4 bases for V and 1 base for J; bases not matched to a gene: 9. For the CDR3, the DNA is TGTGCCAGCAGTTCCGATCGACAGGGGACATCCTACGAGCAGTACTTC. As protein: CASSSDRQGTSYEQYF.

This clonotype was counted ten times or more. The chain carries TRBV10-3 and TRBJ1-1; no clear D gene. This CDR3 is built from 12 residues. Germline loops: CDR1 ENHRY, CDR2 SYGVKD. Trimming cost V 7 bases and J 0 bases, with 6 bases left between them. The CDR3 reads CAIKGVNTEAFF. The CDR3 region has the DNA TGTGCCATCAAGGGAGTGAACACTGAAGCTTTCTTT.

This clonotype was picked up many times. This CDR3 is CASSLGTGPTQPQHF. CDR3 DNA sequence: TGTGCCAGCAGTTTAGGTACAGGGCCAACGCAGCCCCAGCATTTT. V and J are TRBV12-3 or TRBV12-4 and TRBJ1-5; TRBD1 is a possible D gene (6 bases). This CDR3 is 15 amino acids long. Deletions cut 1 base from V and 7 bases from J, with 14 bases between.

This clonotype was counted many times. The CDR3 sequence: CASSWGGANEAFF. The CDR3 nucleotides read TGCGCCAGCAGCTGGGGGGGGGCAAATGAAGCTTTCTTT. The chain employs TRBV5-1 and TRBJ1-1; possible D gene TRBD1, 6 bases. From germline, CDR1 is SGHRS and CDR2 YFSETQ. Trimming removed 3 bases from V and 7 bases from J, with 13 bases in between. This CDR3 has 13 residues.

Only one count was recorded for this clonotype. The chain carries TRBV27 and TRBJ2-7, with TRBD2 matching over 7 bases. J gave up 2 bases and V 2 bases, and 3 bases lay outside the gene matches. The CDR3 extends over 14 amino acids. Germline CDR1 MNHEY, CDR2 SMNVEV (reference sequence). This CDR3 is CASSLGLGTYEQYF. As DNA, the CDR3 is TGTGCCAGCAGTTTAGGACTAGGAACCTACGAGCAGTACTTC.

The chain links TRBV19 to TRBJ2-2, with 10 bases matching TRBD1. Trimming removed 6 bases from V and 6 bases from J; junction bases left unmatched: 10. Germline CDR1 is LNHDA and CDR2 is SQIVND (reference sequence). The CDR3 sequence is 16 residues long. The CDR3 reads CASRTTDRGPSGELFF. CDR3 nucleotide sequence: TGTGCCAGTAGGACTACTGACAGGGGGCCGTCCGGGGAGCTGTTTTTT.

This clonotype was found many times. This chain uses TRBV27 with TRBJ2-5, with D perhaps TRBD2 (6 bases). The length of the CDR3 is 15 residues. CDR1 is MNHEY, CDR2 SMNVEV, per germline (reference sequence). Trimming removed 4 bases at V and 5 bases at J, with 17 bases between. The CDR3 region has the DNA TGTGCCAGCAGTTCGTGGACGGAGGGCTTGGAGACCCAGTACTTC. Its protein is CASSSWTEGLETQYF.

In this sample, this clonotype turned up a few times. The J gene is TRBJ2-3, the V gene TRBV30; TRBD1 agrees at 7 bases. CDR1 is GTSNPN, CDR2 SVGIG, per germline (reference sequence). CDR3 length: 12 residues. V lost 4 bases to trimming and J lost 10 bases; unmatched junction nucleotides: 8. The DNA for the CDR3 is TGTGCCTGGACCATAAGAGGGGGCGCGCAGTATTTT. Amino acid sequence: CAWTIRGGAQYF. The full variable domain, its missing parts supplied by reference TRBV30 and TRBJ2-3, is SQTIHQWPATLVQPVGSPLSLECTVEGTSNPNLYWYRQAAGRGLQLLFYSVGIGQISSEVPQNLSASRPQDRQFILSSKKLLLSDSGFYLCAWTIRGGAQYFGPGTRLTVL.

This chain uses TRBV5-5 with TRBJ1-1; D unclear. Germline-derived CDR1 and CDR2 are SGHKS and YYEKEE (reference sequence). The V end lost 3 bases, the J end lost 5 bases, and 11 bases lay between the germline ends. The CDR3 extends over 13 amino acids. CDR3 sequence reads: CASSWMTGTEAFF. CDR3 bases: TGTGCCAGCAGCTGGATGACGGGGACTGAAGCTTTCTTT. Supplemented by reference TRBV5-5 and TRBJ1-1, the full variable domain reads DAGVTQSPTHLIKTRGQQVTLRCSPISGHKSVSWYQQVLGQGPQFIFQYYEKEERGRGNFPDRFSARQFPNYSSELNVNALLLGDSALYLCASSWMTGTEAFFGQGTRLTVV.

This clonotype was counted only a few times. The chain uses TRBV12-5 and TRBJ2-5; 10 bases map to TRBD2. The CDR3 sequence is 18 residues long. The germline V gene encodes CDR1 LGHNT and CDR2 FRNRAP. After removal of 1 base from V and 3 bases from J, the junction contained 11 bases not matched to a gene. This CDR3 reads CASGLAPGLASLEETQYF. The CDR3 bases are TGTGCTAGTGGTTTGGCACCGGGACTAGCGTCCCTCGAAGAGACCCAGTACTTC. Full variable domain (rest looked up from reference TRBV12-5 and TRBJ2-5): DARVTQTPRHKVTEMGQEVTMRCQPILGHNTVFWYRQTMMQGLELLAYFRNRAPLDDSGMPKDRFSAEMPDATLATLKIQPSEPRDSAVYFCASGLAPGLASLEETQYFGPGTRLLVL.

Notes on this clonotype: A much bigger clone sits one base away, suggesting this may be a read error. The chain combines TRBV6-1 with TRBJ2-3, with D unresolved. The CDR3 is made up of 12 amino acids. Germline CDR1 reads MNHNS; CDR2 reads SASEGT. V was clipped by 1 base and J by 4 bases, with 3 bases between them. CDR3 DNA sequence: TGTGCCAGCAGTGAAGGGGCAGATACGCAGTATTTT. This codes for CASSEGADTQYF.

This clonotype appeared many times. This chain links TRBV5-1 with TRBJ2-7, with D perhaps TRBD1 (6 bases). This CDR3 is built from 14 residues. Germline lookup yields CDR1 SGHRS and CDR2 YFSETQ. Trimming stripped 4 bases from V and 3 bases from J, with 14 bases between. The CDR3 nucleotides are TGCGCCAGCAGCCCAGGGGTCGGCTACTACGAGCAGTACTTC. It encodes CASSPGVGYYEQYF.

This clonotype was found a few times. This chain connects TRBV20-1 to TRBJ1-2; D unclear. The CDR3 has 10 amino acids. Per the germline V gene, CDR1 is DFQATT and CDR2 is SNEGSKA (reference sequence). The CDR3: CRSMGYGYTF. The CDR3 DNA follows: TGCAGATCCATGGGCTATGGCTACACCTTC.

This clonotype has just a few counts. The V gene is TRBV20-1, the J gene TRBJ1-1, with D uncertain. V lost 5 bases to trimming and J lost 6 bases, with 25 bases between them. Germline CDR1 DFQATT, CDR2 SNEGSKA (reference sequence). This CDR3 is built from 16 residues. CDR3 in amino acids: CSASILPGRKGAEAFF. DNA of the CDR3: TGCAGTGCTTCAATTCTACCGGGCCGAAAGGGAGCTGAAGCTTTCTTT.

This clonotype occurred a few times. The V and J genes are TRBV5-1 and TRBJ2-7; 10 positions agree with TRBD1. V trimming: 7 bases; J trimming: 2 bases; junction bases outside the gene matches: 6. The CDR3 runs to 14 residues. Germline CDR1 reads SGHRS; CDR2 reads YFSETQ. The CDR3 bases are TGCGCCAGCTCCCGAGGACAGGGGGCCTACGAGCAGTACTTC. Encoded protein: CASSRGQGAYEQYF.

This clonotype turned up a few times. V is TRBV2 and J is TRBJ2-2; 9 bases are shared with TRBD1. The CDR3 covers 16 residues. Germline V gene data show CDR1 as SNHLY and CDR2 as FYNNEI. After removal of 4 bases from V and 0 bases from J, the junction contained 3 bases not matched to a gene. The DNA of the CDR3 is TGTGCCAGCAGTGCCCGGACAGGGGCGAACACCGGGGAGCTGTTTTTT. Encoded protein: CASSARTGANTGELFF.

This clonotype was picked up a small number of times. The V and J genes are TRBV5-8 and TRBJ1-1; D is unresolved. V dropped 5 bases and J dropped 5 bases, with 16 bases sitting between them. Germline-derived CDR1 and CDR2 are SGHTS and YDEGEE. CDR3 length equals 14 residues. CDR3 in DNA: TGTGCCAGCAGACACGGGCCCAGAGGAACTGAAGCTTTCTTT. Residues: CASRHGPRGTEAFF.

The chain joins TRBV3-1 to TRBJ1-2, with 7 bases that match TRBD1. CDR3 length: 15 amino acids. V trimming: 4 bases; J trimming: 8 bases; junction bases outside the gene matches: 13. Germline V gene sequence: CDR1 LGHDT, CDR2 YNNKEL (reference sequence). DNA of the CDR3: TGTGCCAGCAGCCCGTACGGGACAGAAGCAGGCGGCTACACCTTC. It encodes CASSPYGTEAGGYTF. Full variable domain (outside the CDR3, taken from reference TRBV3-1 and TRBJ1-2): DTAVSQTPKYLVTQMGNDKSIKCEQNLGHDTMYWYKQDSKKFLKIMFSYNNKELIINETVPNRFSPKSPDKAHLNLHINSLELGDSAVYFCASSPYGTEAGGYTFGSGTRLTVV.

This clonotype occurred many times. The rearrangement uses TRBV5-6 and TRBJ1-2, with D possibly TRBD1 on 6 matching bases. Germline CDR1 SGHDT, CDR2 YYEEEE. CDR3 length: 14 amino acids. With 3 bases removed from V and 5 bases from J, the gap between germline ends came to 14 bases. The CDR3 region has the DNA TGTGCCAGCAGCTCCGGACAGTTCGAATATGGCTACACCTTC. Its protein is CASSSGQFEYGYTF.

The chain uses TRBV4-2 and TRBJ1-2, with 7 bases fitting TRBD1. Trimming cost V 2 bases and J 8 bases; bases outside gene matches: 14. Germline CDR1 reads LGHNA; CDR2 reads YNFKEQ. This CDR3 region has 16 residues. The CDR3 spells CASSQFRGQAPGGYTF. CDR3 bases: TGTGCCAGCAGCCAATTTCGAGGACAGGCCCCGGGGGGCTACACCTTC.

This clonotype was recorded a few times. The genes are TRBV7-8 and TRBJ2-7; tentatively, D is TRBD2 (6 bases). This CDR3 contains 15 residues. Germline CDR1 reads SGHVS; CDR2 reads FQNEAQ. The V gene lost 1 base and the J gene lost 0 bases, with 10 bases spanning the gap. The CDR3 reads CASSLGLVDSYEQYF. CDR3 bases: TGTGCCAGCAGCTTAGGACTAGTTGACTCCTACGAGCAGTACTTC.

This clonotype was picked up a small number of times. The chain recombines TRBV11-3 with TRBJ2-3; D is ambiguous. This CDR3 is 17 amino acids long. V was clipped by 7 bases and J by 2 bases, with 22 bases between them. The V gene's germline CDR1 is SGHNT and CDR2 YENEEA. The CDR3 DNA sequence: TGTGCCAGCACCATTCAGGTAGAAAATAAGTACACAGATACGCAGTATTTT. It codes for CASTIQVENKYTDTQYF.

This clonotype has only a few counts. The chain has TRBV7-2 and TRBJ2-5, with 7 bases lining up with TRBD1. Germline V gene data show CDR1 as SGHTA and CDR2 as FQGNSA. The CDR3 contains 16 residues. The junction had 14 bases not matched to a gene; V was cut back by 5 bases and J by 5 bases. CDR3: CASSLEIASGGETQYF. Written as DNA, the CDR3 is TGTGCCAGCAGCCTTGAAATTGCCTCAGGGGGTGAGACCCAGTACTTC.

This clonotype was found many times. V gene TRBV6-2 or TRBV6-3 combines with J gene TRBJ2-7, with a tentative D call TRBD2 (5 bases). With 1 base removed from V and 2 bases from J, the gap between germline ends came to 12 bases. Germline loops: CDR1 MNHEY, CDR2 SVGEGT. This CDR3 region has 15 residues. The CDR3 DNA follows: TGTGCCAGCAGTTACTGGGAGCAAGTTACCTACGAGCAGTACTTC. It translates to CASSYWEQVTYEQYF.

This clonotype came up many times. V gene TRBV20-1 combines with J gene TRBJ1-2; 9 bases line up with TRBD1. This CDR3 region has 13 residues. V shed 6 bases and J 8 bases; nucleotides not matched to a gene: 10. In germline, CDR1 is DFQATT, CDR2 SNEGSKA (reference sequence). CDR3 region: CSAPGQGSGGYTF. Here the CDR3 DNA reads TGCAGTGCGCCGGGACAGGGATCGGGGGGCTACACCTTC.

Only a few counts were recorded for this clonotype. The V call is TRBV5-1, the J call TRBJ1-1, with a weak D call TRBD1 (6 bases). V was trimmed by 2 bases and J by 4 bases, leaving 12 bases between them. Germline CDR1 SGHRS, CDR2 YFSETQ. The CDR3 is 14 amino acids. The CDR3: CASSFSGEGTEAFF. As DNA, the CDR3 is TGCGCCAGCAGCTTCTCAGGGGAGGGCACTGAAGCTTTCTTT.

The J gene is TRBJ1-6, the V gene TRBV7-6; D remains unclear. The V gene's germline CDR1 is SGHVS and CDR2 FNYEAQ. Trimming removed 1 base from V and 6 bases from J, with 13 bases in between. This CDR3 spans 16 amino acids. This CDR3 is CASSLEVRGGNSPLHF. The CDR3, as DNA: TGTGCCAGCAGCTTAGAGGTTAGAGGAGGTAATTCACCCCTCCACTTT.

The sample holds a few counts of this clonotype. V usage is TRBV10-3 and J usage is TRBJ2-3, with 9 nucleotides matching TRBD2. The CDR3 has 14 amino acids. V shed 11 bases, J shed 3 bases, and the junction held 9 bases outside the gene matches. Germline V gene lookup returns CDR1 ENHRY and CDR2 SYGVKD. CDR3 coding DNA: TGTGCCGTGTTTAGCGGGGGATCAACAGATACGCAGTATTTT. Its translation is CAVFSGGSTDTQYF.

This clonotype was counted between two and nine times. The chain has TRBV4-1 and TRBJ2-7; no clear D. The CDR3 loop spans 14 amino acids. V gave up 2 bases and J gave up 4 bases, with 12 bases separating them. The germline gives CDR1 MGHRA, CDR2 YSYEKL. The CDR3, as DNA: TGCGCCAGCAGCCAATCCCTACGGGCGTACGAGCAGTACTTC. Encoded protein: CASSQSLRAYEQYF.

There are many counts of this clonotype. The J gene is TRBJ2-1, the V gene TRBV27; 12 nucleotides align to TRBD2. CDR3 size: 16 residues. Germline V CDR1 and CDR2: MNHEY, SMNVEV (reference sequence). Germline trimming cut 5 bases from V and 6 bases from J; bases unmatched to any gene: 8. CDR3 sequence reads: CASSLPGLAGSNEQFF. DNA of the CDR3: TGTGCCAGCAGTCTACCGGGACTAGCGGGCAGCAATGAGCAGTTCTTC.

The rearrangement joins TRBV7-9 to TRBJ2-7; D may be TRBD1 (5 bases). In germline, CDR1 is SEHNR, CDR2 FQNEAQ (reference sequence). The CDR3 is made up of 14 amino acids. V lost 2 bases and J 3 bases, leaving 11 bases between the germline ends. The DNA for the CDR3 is TGTGCCAGCAGCTTATCAGGGATTTTCTACGAGCAGTACTTC. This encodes CASSLSGIFYEQYF.